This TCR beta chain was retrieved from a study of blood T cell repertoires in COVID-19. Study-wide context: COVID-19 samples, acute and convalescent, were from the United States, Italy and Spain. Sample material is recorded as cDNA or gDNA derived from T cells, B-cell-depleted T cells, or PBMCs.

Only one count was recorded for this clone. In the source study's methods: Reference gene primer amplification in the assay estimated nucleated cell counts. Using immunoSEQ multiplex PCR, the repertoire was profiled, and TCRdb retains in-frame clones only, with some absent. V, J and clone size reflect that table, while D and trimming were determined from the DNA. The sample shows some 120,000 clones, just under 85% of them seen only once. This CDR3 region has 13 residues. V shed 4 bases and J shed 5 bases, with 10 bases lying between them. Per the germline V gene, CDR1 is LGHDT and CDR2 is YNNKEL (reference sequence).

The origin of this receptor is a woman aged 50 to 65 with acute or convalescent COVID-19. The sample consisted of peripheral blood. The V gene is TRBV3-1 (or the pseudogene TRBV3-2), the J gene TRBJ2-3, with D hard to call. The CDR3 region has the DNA TGTGCCAGCAGCCTCCAAAGAGTAGATACGCAGTATTTT. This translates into CASSLQRVDTQYF.